These 30 T cell receptor beta chains share one sample of origin, sequenced in a study of regulatory T cells in long-lasting Graves disease. Time point described: newly diagnosed GD, antithyroid drugs for less than 3 months. PBMC-derived RNA was used for the TCR library. Construction of the TCR beta libraries employed iRepertoire HTBI primers in conjunction with Arm-PCR of CDR3 regions. One entry per CDR3 protein results from TCRdb running MiXCR on the multiplex PCR reads. In the table there are some 410,000 distinct CDR3 sequences, about a sixth of which are singletons. These sequences were also reported in another study, on T cells in Graves' hyperthyroidism and ophthalmopathy.

This specimen consisted of peripheral blood mononuclear cells (PBMCs), obtained at new diagnosis, from a patient treated with antithyroid drugs. The source of these receptors is a woman between 25 and 40 years old with Graves disease.

This chain uses TRBV2 with TRBJ2-5; perhaps TRBD1 as D (6 bases). The ends were cut back, 5 bases at V and 2 bases at J, with 15 bases in the middle. Per germline, CDR1 SNHLY and CDR2 FYNNEI. The CDR3 extends over 15 amino acids. The CDR3 DNA reads TGTGCCAGCAGTTACCGGACAGCCCCTCAAGAGACCCAGTACTTC. Amino acid sequence: CASSYRTAPQETQYF.

The chain couples TRBV6-1 to TRBJ2-3, with D tentatively TRBD2 (6 bases). V lost 7 bases to trimming and J lost 5 bases, with 19 bases between them. Germline values: CDR1 MNHNS, CDR2 SASEGT. The length of the CDR3 is 15 residues. DNA of the CDR3: TGTGCCAGCACCGACAGCGGAGGGGCGAGAGATACGCAGTATTTT. Translation gives CASTDSGGARDTQYF.

There are many counts of this clonotype. V gene TRBV12-3 or TRBV12-4 combines with J gene TRBJ1-1; D is perhaps TRBD1 (5 bases). The CDR3 totals 13 residues. V was clipped by 6 bases and J by 8 bases, with 16 bases between them. Here the CDR3 DNA reads TGTGCCAGCAGGGGGACTGACACCGCCGAAGCTTTCTTT. Translating gives CASRGTDTAEAFF.

Turning to this clonotype: One end of the junction fails to match germline, which may point to a read error. This CDR3 reads CSAEGENAEAFF. DNA for the CDR3: TGCAGCGCAGAAGGGGAGAACGCTGAAGCTTTCTTT. The rearrangement links TRBV29-1 to TRBJ1-1; tentatively, D is TRBD1 (5 bases). The CDR3 extends over 12 amino acids. From germline, CDR1 is SQVTM and CDR2 ANQGSEA. The variable domain in full, completed from reference TRBV29-1 and TRBJ1-1, reads SAVISQKPSRDICQRGTSLTIQCQVDSQVTMMFWYRQQPGQSLTLIATANQGSEATYESGFVIDKFPISRPNLTFSTLTVSNMSPEDSSIYLCSAEGENAEAFFGQGTRLTVV.

This chain uses TRBV20-1 with TRBJ1-5; no definite D call. Trimming stripped 1 base from V and 3 bases from J, with 7 bases between. This CDR3 comprises 13 residues. Germline V gene sequence: CDR1 DFQATT, CDR2 SNEGSKA (reference sequence). CDR3 loop: CSARVGYNQPQHF. The CDR3 nucleotides are TGCAGTGCTAGAGTCGGATACAATCAGCCCCAGCATTTT.

The genes are TRBV3-1 and TRBJ1-6; 7 bases line up with TRBD1. This CDR3 region has 12 residues. J gave up 5 bases and V 9 bases, and 1 base lay outside the gene matches. The V gene's germline CDR1 is LGHDT and CDR2 YNNKEL (reference sequence). CDR3 nucleotides: TGTGCCAGTGGACAGGATAATTCACCCCTCCACTTT. Encoded protein: CASGQDNSPLHF.

This clonotype has ten or more counts. The J gene is TRBJ2-7, the V gene TRBV7-9, with D possibly TRBD2 on 7 matching bases. The germline V gene has CDR1 SEHNR and CDR2 FQNEAQ (reference sequence). The CDR3 consists of 14 residues. V dropped 7 bases and J dropped 6 bases, with 19 bases sitting between them. CDR3 residues: CASNPLGGLREQYF. The CDR3 DNA sequence: TGTGCCAGCAATCCTTTAGGGGGACTACGCGAGCAGTACTTC.

This clonotype was counted ten times or more. The V call is TRBV12-5, the J call TRBJ2-7; D is unresolved. Trimming shortened V by 5 bases and J by 1 base, and 12 bases separated the two germline ends. The germline gives CDR1 LGHNT, CDR2 FRNRAP. This CDR3 is 14 amino acids long. The CDR3 DNA is TGTGCTAGTGGTCCAGGCCGTCGGTCCTACGAGCAGTACTTC. Encoded protein: CASGPGRRSYEQYF.

This clonotype has just a few counts. CDR3: CASSVQKNSNQPQHF. The DNA for the CDR3 is TGTGCCAGCAGCGTACAGAAAAATAGCAATCAGCCCCAGCATTTT. The chain is built from TRBV13 and TRBJ1-5; no clear D. CDR3 length: 15 amino acids. Germline lookup yields CDR1 PRHDT and CDR2 FYEKMQ (reference sequence). The V gene lost 5 bases and the J gene lost 0 bases, with 11 bases spanning the gap.

This clonotype was counted a few times. It may be a read error: a sequence one base away is much more abundant. This sequence joins TRBV28 and TRBJ2-7; D not certain. The CDR3 length is 17 residues. The V gene's germline CDR1 is MDHEN and CDR2 SYDVKM. CDR3 bases: TGTGCCAGCAGTTTTCCCACTGACACCGTTTTATCCTACGAGCAGCACTTC. Its protein is CASSFPTDTVLSYEQHF.

This clonotype occurred a few times. J is TRBJ2-2 and V is TRBV19; D remains unclear. V was trimmed by 3 bases and J by 5 bases, leaving 4 bases between them. CDR3 length equals 12 residues. Germline CDR1 LNHDA, CDR2 SQIVND (reference sequence). CDR3 protein: CASSIGTGELFF. The CDR3 coding sequence is TGTGCCAGTAGTATCGGAACCGGGGAGCTGTTTTTT.

A few counts support this clonotype. A much larger clone differs from this one at a single base, so this may be a read error. The chain joins TRBV24-1 to TRBJ2-1, with 11 bases lining up with TRBD2. Germline V gene data show CDR1 as KGHDR and CDR2 as SFDVKD. Trimming took 3 bases from V and 5 from J; bases not matched to a gene: 5. This CDR3 spans 16 amino acids. The CDR3 here is CATSDPLAGAHNEQFF. CDR3 bases: TGTGCCACCAGTGATCCACTAGCGGGAGCCCACAATGAGCAGTTCTTC.

The chain is built from TRBV20-1 and TRBJ2-1; 15 bases are a match to TRBD2. After removal of 0 bases from V and 7 bases from J, the junction contained 16 bases not matched to a gene. The CDR3 runs to 20 residues. Looked up from germline, CDR1 is DFQATT and CDR2 is SNEGSKA (reference sequence). In DNA, the CDR3 is TGCAGTGCTAGAGATCCCCGGACTAGCGGGAGGGCCGGGGCGCTTAATGAGCAGTTCTTC. Its translation: CSARDPRTSGRAGALNEQFF.

This clonotype was observed a few times. J is TRBJ2-3 and V is TRBV6-1, with 9 bases aligning to TRBD1. CDR1 and CDR2 from the germline V gene are MNHNS and SASEGT. There are 17 residues in the CDR3. The ends lost 7 bases at V and 2 bases at J; junction bases unmatched: 13. CDR3: CASKRRTGARFTDTQYF. CDR3 in DNA: TGTGCCAGCAAAAGACGGACAGGGGCAAGGTTCACAGATACGCAGTATTTT.

This clonotype was picked up many times. Here the CDR3 reads CAWDRGLGDTQYF. The DNA of the CDR3 is TGTGCCTGGGACAGGGGGCTTGGAGATACGCAGTATTTT. The chain joins TRBV30 to TRBJ2-3, with TRBD1 matching over 10 bases. V lost 5 bases and J lost 5; bases outside the gene matches: 4. CDR3 size: 13 residues. The V gene's germline CDR1 is GTSNPN and CDR2 SVGIG (reference sequence).

CDR3 nucleotides: TGTGCCAGCAGCTTATCCTCTGACAGGAACTATGGCTACACCTTC. It translates to CASSLSSDRNYGYTF. The chain joins TRBV7-9 to TRBJ1-2, with a tentative D call TRBD1 (6 bases). CDR1 is SEHNR, CDR2 FQNEAQ, per germline (reference sequence). The CDR3 loop spans 15 amino acids. With 2 bases removed from V and 2 bases from J, the gap between germline ends came to 12 bases.

V gene TRBV29-1 combines with J gene TRBJ1-5; 8 bases are a match to TRBD1. The CDR3 sequence is 13 residues long. Germline loops: CDR1 SQVTM, CDR2 ANQGSEA. J lost 11 bases, V lost 2 bases, and 8 bases had no gene match. The chain's CDR3 is CSVESGQGQAQHF. Written as DNA, the CDR3 is TGCAGCGTTGAATCCGGACAGGGCCAGGCCCAGCATTTT.

This clonotype was seen many times. The V call is TRBV4-1, the J call TRBJ2-7; 9 bases line up with TRBD1. The CDR3 runs to 17 residues. V was pared by 0 bases and J by 2 bases, with 8 bases of the junction left unmatched. Germline CDR1 is MGHRA and CDR2 is YSYEKL. DNA for the CDR3: TGCGCCAGCAGCCAAGATCGGGGGACAGGGTTTGCCTACGAGCAGTACTTC. Its protein product is CASSQDRGTGFAYEQYF.

The sample holds a few counts of this clonotype. The rearrangement joins TRBV6-6 to TRBJ2-3, with 7 bases that match TRBD2. V shed 0 bases, J shed 1 base, and the junction held 1 base outside the gene matches. The length of the CDR3 is 15 residues. The germline gives CDR1 MNHNY, CDR2 SVGAGI (reference sequence). The CDR3 sequence: CASSYSAGGTDTQYF. The CDR3 DNA reads TGTGCCAGCAGTTACTCGGCGGGAGGCACAGATACGCAGTATTTT.

This clonotype was counted a few times. The chain uses TRBV4-1 and TRBJ2-7; no firm D call. The length of the CDR3 is 15 residues. Per germline, CDR1 MGHRA and CDR2 YSYEKL. Trimming shortened V by 1 base and J by 4 bases, and 14 bases separated the two germline ends. The CDR3 loop reads CASSQGANPVYEQYF. The CDR3 DNA reads TGCGCCAGCAGCCAAGGGGCCAATCCAGTGTACGAGCAGTACTTC.

This chain uses TRBV19 with TRBJ2-5; 7 nucleotides line up with TRBD2. The CDR3 sequence is 19 residues long. The ends lost 3 bases at V and 1 base at J; junction bases unmatched: 17. Germline V lookup: CDR1 LNHDA, CDR2 SQIVND (reference sequence). CDR3 amino acids: CASSIFAAASGAVQETQYF. The CDR3 DNA is TGTGCCAGTAGTATTTTCGCCGCCGCTAGCGGAGCAGTCCAAGAGACCCAGTACTTC.

Comment on this clonotype: A much larger clone sits a single nucleotide away, making a read error possible. V gene TRBV28 combines with J gene TRBJ2-1; no clear D. The J call may not be correct, given that the DNA end is closer to TRBJ2-5. This CDR3 region has 15 residues. CDR1 MDHEN and CDR2 SYDVKM come from the germline V gene. CDR3 in DNA: TGTGCCAGCAGTTTAGCGCCCAGTCTGGTGGAGACCCAGTACTTC. Translated: CASSLAPSLVETQYF.

This clonotype was observed at least ten times. The rearrangement joins TRBV6-5 to TRBJ2-5, with D perhaps given as TRBD1 or TRBD2 (5 bases each). Germline V lookup: CDR1 MNHEY, CDR2 SVGAGI. The V end lost 0 bases, the J end lost 5 bases, and 13 bases lay between the germline ends. The CDR3 spans 15 residues. CDR3 sequence: CASSYSTEPGETQYF. The CDR3 region has the DNA TGTGCCAGCAGTTACTCGACAGAACCGGGGGAGACCCAGTACTTC.

The chain employs TRBV6-1 and TRBJ2-2, with 11 bases that match TRBD2. V lost 4 bases and J lost 7; bases outside the gene matches: 5. Germline V CDR1 and CDR2: MNHNS, SASEGT. The CDR3 covers 15 residues. In DNA, the CDR3 is TGTGCCAGCAGTGTTGGACTAGCGGGTATCGGGGAGCTGTTTTTT. Protein sequence: CASSVGLAGIGELFF.

This clonotype showed up many times. This rearrangement joins TRBV18 to TRBJ2-3; TRBD2 agrees at 16 bases. CDR1 is KGHSH and CDR2 is LQKENI in the germline V gene. The junction had 5 bases not matched to a gene; V was cut back by 0 bases and J by 5 bases. CDR3 length: 18 residues. The CDR3 nucleotides read TGTGCCAGCTCACCACCGGGACTAGCGGGAGGGGGAGAAGATACGCAGTATTTT. Amino acids: CASSPPGLAGGGEDTQYF.

The chain couples TRBV29-1 to TRBJ1-2; 7 bases are shared with TRBD1. CDR3 length equals 15 residues. Per the germline V gene, CDR1 is SQVTM and CDR2 is ANQGSEA. Trimming cost V 6 bases and J 5 bases; bases outside gene matches: 15. The DNA of the CDR3 is TGCAGCGTCTATATTGGGGGGACAGTTCGTTATGGCTACACCTTC. Protein product: CSVYIGGTVRYGYTF.

This clonotype showed up many times. This chain uses TRBV6-5 with TRBJ1-2, with TRBD1 as a possible D gene (6 bases). This CDR3 contains 13 residues. V shed 2 bases and J shed 2 bases, with 6 bases lying between them. Germline CDR1 and CDR2: MNHEY and SVGAGI. The chain's CDR3 is CASSYDRNYGYTF. DNA for the CDR3: TGTGCCAGCAGTTACGACAGGAACTATGGCTACACCTTC.

The genes are TRBV19 and TRBJ1-5, with 9 bases lining up with TRBD1. Looked up from germline, CDR1 is LNHDA and CDR2 is SQIVND (reference sequence). The CDR3 extends over 18 amino acids. The V and J ends lost 5 bases and 0 bases, in that order; junction bases with no gene match: 11. CDR3 in amino acids: CASSQFRGQGSSNQPQHF. The CDR3 coding sequence is TGTGCCAGTAGTCAATTCAGAGGACAGGGGTCTAGCAATCAGCCCCAGCATTTT.

This sequence joins TRBV12-3 or TRBV12-4 and TRBJ2-3; D is perhaps TRBD1 or TRBD2 (5 bases each). CDR3 length equals 14 residues. V dropped 6 bases and J dropped 3 bases, with 13 bases sitting between them. The CDR3 protein is CASSGTGLTDTQYF. The CDR3 nucleotides read TGTGCCAGCAGCGGGACCGGACTTACAGATACGCAGTATTTT.

This clonotype was observed many times. V gene TRBV28 combines with J gene TRBJ2-7; 8 nucleotides align to TRBD2. Germline CDR1 reads MDHEN; CDR2 reads SYDVKM. The ends lost 6 bases at V and 4 bases at J; junction bases unmatched: 20. The CDR3 spans 18 residues. In DNA, the CDR3 is TGTGCCAGCAGCCTAGGCGGGGGACTAGGACTGGGACCATACGAGCAGTACTTC. Protein product: CASSLGGGLGLGPYEQYF. Full variable domain (missing parts from reference TRBV28 and TRBJ2-7): DVKVTQSSRYLVKRTGEKVFLECVQDMDHENMFWYRQDPGLGLRLIYFSYDVKMKEKGDIPEGYSVSREKKERFSLILESASTNQTSMYLCASSLGGGLGLGPYEQYFGPGTRLTVT.